Listed below are T cell receptor beta chains from one sample, sequenced in a study of shared clonotypes between healthy human individuals. TCRdb keeps only in-frame clones here, not all; method: immunoSEQ multiplex PCR. The profile shows about 1,500,000 clones, more than 95% of them singletons. Sequencing input: naive CD4+ T cells sorted from blood. These receptors were obtained from a man aged 25-40 years in good health. The CDR3 runs from the conserved cysteine through the conserved F or W. Each record gives: D gene, J gene, clone size, V gene, CDR3 DNA, CDR3 protein. A D gene is named only where the DNA matches it firmly. Clone size is not always given. Where it is, it says once, few, many or a class for expanded clones.

d_gene: -
j_gene: TRBJ2-7
abundance: -
v_gene: TRBV18
CDR3nt: TGTGCCAGCTCACGAACCGACTACGAGCAGTACTTC
CDR3aa: CASSRTDYEQYF

d_gene: TRBD1
j_gene: TRBJ1-4
abundance: -
v_gene: TRBV9
CDR3nt: TGTGCCAGCAGCATAACGACAGGGTTGGATGAAAAACTGTTTTTT
CDR3aa: CASSITTGLDEKLFF

d_gene: -
j_gene: TRBJ2-5
abundance: -
v_gene: TRBV28
CDR3nt: TGTGCCAGCCGATCTTGGGGGCGGGAGAGGGGAGAGACCCAGTACTTC
CDR3aa: CASRSWGRERGETQYF

d_gene: -
j_gene: TRBJ2-6
abundance: -
v_gene: TRBV28
CDR3nt: TGTGCCAGCAGTTTATTTACCTCTGGGGCCAACGTCCTGACTTTC
CDR3aa: CASSLFTSGANVLTF

d_gene: TRBD1
j_gene: TRBJ2-1
abundance: -
v_gene: TRBV6-4
CDR3nt: TGTGCCAGCAGTACGACAGGGAAGGGTACCAATGAGCAGTTCTTC
CDR3aa: CASSTTGKGTNEQFF

d_gene: -
j_gene: TRBJ1-5
abundance: -
v_gene: TRBV19
CDR3nt: TGTGCCAGTAGTCCCCAAGGGCGACGGAATAATCAGCCCCAGCATTTT
CDR3aa: CASSPQGRRNNQPQHF

d_gene: TRBD2
j_gene: TRBJ2-5
abundance: once
v_gene: TRBV13
CDR3nt: TGTGCCAGCAGCTTAGAATCGCAGCGGGAGGGAGTCCAAGAGACCCAGTACTTC
CDR3aa: CASSLESQREGVQETQYF

d_gene: -
j_gene: TRBJ2-7
abundance: -
v_gene: TRBV18
CDR3nt: TGTGCCAGCTCACGGGCCCCAGGGAGCTCCTACGAGCAGTACTTC
CDR3aa: CASSRAPGSSYEQYF

d_gene: TRBD2
j_gene: TRBJ2-4
abundance: once
v_gene: TRBV28
CDR3nt: TGTGCCAGCAGGGAGGGACTAGCGGGAAGACTAGCTTTGGACAAAAACATTCAGTACTTC
CDR3aa: CASREGLAGRLALDKNIQYF

d_gene: -
j_gene: TRBJ1-4
abundance: -
v_gene: TRBV10-3
CDR3nt: TGTGCCACACAGGGTTCCAGCGAAAAACTGTTTTTT
CDR3aa: CATQGSSEKLFF

d_gene: -
j_gene: TRBJ1-1
abundance: -
v_gene: TRBV29-1
CDR3nt: TGCAGCGGGGGATTCATGAACACTGAAGCTTTCTTT
CDR3aa: CSGGFMNTEAFF

d_gene: -
j_gene: TRBJ2-5
abundance: -
v_gene: TRBV6-5
CDR3nt: TGTGCCAGCAGTTACGCTGGAGTTGGGGTGAGGGAGACCCAGTACTTC
CDR3aa: CASSYAGVGVRETQYF

d_gene: -
j_gene: TRBJ2-7
abundance: -
v_gene: TRBV6-1
CDR3nt: TGTGCCAGCAGTGTAGCCAGGTCCTACGAGCAGTACTTC
CDR3aa: CASSVARSYEQYF

d_gene: -
j_gene: TRBJ1-2
abundance: -
v_gene: TRBV10-3
CDR3nt: TGTGCCGTCTCCCCAGGGATGGAGTCCTATGGCTACACCTTC
CDR3aa: CAVSPGMESYGYTF

d_gene: TRBD2
j_gene: TRBJ2-7
abundance: -
v_gene: TRBV7-8
CDR3nt: TGTGCCAGCAGCTTAGGTACTAGCGGGAGTTTCTCCGAGCAGTACTTC
CDR3aa: CASSLGTSGSFSEQYF

d_gene: TRBD1
j_gene: TRBJ2-1
abundance: -
v_gene: TRBV10-3
CDR3nt: TGTGCCATCAGTGGCCGGGACAGGGGGCGCGATGAGCAGTTCTTC
CDR3aa: CAISGRDRGRDEQFF

d_gene: -
j_gene: TRBJ1-1
abundance: -
v_gene: TRBV5-1
CDR3nt: TGCGCCAGCAGCTTCGAGGTGAACACTGAAGCTTTCTTT
CDR3aa: CASSFEVNTEAFF

d_gene: -
j_gene: TRBJ2-4
abundance: -
v_gene: TRBV5-1
CDR3nt: TGCGCCAGCCAGCGGGTTGGGGAGAACATTCAGTACTTC
CDR3aa: CASQRVGENIQYF

d_gene: -
j_gene: TRBJ2-3
abundance: -
v_gene: TRBV7-8
CDR3nt: TGTGCCAGCAGCTTTTCCCTAGCGTGGGAGCCAGATACGCAGTATTTT
CDR3aa: CASSFSLAWEPDTQYF

d_gene: TRBD1
j_gene: TRBJ2-7
abundance: -
v_gene: TRBV28
CDR3nt: TGTGCCAGCAGCTACTCAGGGGGCAGGGCCTACGAGCAGTACTTC
CDR3aa: CASSYSGGRAYEQYF

d_gene: -
j_gene: TRBJ2-5
abundance: few
v_gene: TRBV18
CDR3nt: TGTGCCAGCTCACCTATAGGTGGGGAGACCCAGTACTTC
CDR3aa: CASSPIGGETQYF

d_gene: -
j_gene: TRBJ2-5
abundance: once
v_gene: TRBV6-1
CDR3nt: TGTGCCAGCAGTGAAGCATGGTGGGGGGAGACCCAGTACTTC
CDR3aa: CASSEAWWGETQYF